The clone carrying this T cell receptor beta chain was observed many times. Antigen: not known. Just one base apart from a much larger clone, this may be a read error. MiXCR, run by TCRdb on the multiplex PCR reads, gives a single entry per CDR3 protein. Seen here are 50,000 to 85,000 distinct CDR3 sequences, less than 45% observed once, and the top ten hold approximately 9.1%. V was pared by 2 bases and J by 7 bases, with 13 bases between. The CDR3 covers 14 residues. Germline V CDR1 and CDR2: SGHDT, YYEEEE. This sample was included in a study of breast tumors, draining lymph nodes, adjacent tissues. General study results and limits: Tumor T cell lymph node origin was a supported hypothesis, not proven.

This TCR was sampled from a female donor with breast cancer. Some clones in this sample may be carry-over from other donors' samples. The genes are TRBV5-6 and TRBJ2-1, with D hard to call. Sequenced material: breast tumor tissue. The CDR3 DNA follows: TGTGCCAGCAGCTTAGGTGTATCGTGGAATGAGCAGTTCTTC. It encodes CASSLGVSWNEQFF.